This T cell receptor (beta chain) was sequenced for a study of cytomegalovirus exposure and HLA in healthy donors. Study-level background: A data release that came early held around 85 million unique TCRs from HLA-typed donors. General observations from the study: In a later analysis, TCR beta V- and J-gene trimming was associated with a missense DCLRE1C variant.

In regard to this clone: The antigen is unknown.

PCR amplification relied on 60 Vbeta primers (plus 13 Jbeta primers). This table comes from immunoSEQ multiplex PCR, and its TCRdb copy is limited to in-frame clones, with some not included. The repertoire holds about 180,000 clones, approximately 84% seen once, with 4% to 6% in the top ten. All donors participated as healthy donors of bone marrow. The sample was PBMCs. This receptor was obtained from a girl between 5 and 17 years old in good health and CMV-seropositive.

The CDR3: CASSPGQATYEQYF. The CDR3 DNA follows: TGTGCCAGCTCCCCGGGACAGGCAACCTACGAGCAGTACTTC. This rearrangement joins TRBV18 to TRBJ2-7; TRBD1 matches 8 bases. Losses at the gene ends were 6 bases for V and 2 bases for J; bases not matched to a gene: 6. CDR3 size: 14 residues. CDR1 KGHSH and CDR2 LQKENI come from the germline V gene.